Shown below are 28 T cell receptor beta chains from a single sample sequenced in a study of Graves' ophthalmopathy and Graves' hyperthyroidism. Amplification from RNA transcripts yielded the TCR beta CDR3 regions. RT-PCR in the first round used HTBI primers; a second-round multiplex PCR followed. TCRdb redid the calling of the multiplex PCR reads with MiXCR, one entry per CDR3 protein. This sample carries a few hundred thousand distinct CDR3 sequences, about 16% of them seen once, and the ten largest clones take roughly 7%. The sample consisted of peripheral blood. The receptors were gathered from a woman younger than 30 with stable Graves' hyperthyroidism.

There are many counts of this clonotype. The chain links TRBV12-3 or TRBV12-4 to TRBJ2-2; 7 bases agree with TRBD2. This CDR3 has 17 amino acids. The junction had 17 bases not matched to a gene; V was cut back by 8 bases and J by 5 bases. CDR3 sequence: CASSRLGDYERTGELFF. CDR3 bases: TGTGCCAGCTCACGCCTGGGGGACTATGAGAGGACCGGGGAGCTGTTTTTT.

This clonotype appeared many times. This sequence joins TRBV6-2 or TRBV6-3 and TRBJ2-7; a possible D gene is TRBD2 (6 bases). The germline V gene has CDR1 MNHEY and CDR2 SVGEGT. V was shortened by 2 bases and J by 3 bases, with 17 bases between the two germline ends. This CDR3 has 16 amino acids. DNA for the CDR3: TGTGCCAGCAGTTACCCCCGTGCCGGGGGAATCTACGAGCAGTACTTC. Translated: CASSYPRAGGIYEQYF.

V and J are TRBV6-1 and TRBJ1-1; D remains ambiguous. CDR1 is MNHNS, CDR2 SASEGT, per germline. The CDR3 is 13 amino acids. V lost 6 bases to trimming and J lost 6 bases, with 14 bases between them. The CDR3 coding sequence is TGTGCCAGCAGCACTACAGTGCCTCCTGAAGCTTTCTTT. Residues: CASSTTVPPEAFF.

This clonotype was found many times. The chain combines TRBV5-1 with TRBJ1-2; possible D gene TRBD1, 5 bases. CDR3 length: 12 residues. Germline lookup yields CDR1 SGHRS and CDR2 YFSETQ. The V gene lost 0 bases and the J gene lost 8 bases, with 8 bases spanning the gap. In DNA, the CDR3 is TGCGCCAGCAGCTTGGGAGGGGAAGGCTACACCTTC. Translation: CASSLGGEGYTF. Filled out from reference TRBV5-1 and TRBJ1-2, the complete variable domain reads KAGVTQTPRYLIKTRGQQVTLSCSPISGHRSVSWYQQTPGQGLQFLFEYFSETQRNKGNFPGRFSGRQFSNSRSEMNVSTLELGDSALYLCASSLGGEGYTFGSGTRLTVV.

This clonotype was detected ten times or more. The chain carries TRBV7-9 and TRBJ1-1; D is unresolved. Looked up from germline, CDR1 is SEHNR and CDR2 is FQNEAQ (reference sequence). The CDR3 contains 15 residues. V gave up 5 bases and J gave up 1 base, with 14 bases separating them. This CDR3 is CASSLIVATNTEAFF. The CDR3 bases are TGTGCCAGCAGCCTGATCGTCGCAACGAACACTGAAGCTTTCTTT. The variable domain in full, completed from reference TRBV7-9 and TRBJ1-1, reads DTGVSQNPRHKITKRGQNVTFRCDPISEHNRLYWYRQTLGQGPEFLTYFQNEAQLEKSRLLSDRFSAERPKGSFSTLEIQRTEQGDSAMYLCASSLIVATNTEAFFGQGTRLTVV.

This clonotype occurred many times. V and J are TRBV5-1 and TRBJ2-7; D is uncertain. V was trimmed by 0 bases and J by 4 bases, leaving 5 bases between them. This CDR3 comprises 12 residues. The germline gives CDR1 SGHRS, CDR2 YFSETQ. The CDR3 coding sequence is TGCGCCAGCAGCTTGGACTTGTACGAGCAGTACTTC. It encodes CASSLDLYEQYF.

This clonotype was detected ten times or more. The V call is TRBV12-3 or TRBV12-4, the J call TRBJ1-1; the match to TRBD1 covers 10 bases. Trimming removed 1 base from V and 4 bases from J; junction bases left unmatched: 3. The CDR3 has 15 residues. The CDR3 DNA follows: TGTGCCAGCAGTTTAGGGGGGACAGGGGCCACTGAAGCTTTCTTT. Translated: CASSLGGTGATEAFF.

The table lists this clonotype with many counts. The chain couples TRBV5-1 to TRBJ1-1; a weak D match, TRBD1 (5 bases). The CDR3 consists of 14 residues. Germline V gives CDR1 SGHRS, CDR2 YFSETQ. The V gene lost 5 bases and the J gene lost 1 base, with 12 bases spanning the gap. The CDR3: CASRWDGGNTEAFF. The CDR3 DNA reads TGCGCCAGCAGGTGGGACGGAGGGAACACTGAAGCTTTCTTT.

This chain uses TRBV18 with TRBJ2-7; D ambiguous. There are 13 residues in the CDR3. The V gene's germline CDR1 is KGHSH and CDR2 LQKENI. V was pared by 7 bases and J by 2 bases, with 12 bases between. The CDR3 region is CASYQGIPYEQYF. The CDR3 DNA reads TGTGCCAGCTACCAAGGGATTCCCTACGAGCAGTACTTC.

With regard to this clonotype: A much larger clone lies one base from this, so it may be a read error. This chain connects TRBV5-1 to TRBJ2-5; tentatively, D is TRBD1 or TRBD2 (5 bases each). This CDR3 has 13 residues. The germline V gene encodes CDR1 SGHRS and CDR2 YFSETQ. The V end was cut by 4 bases, the J end by 8 bases, with 15 bases between. The CDR3 is CASSAPGRDTQYF. The CDR3 coding sequence is TGCGCCAGCAGCGCTCCAGGGAGAGATACCCAGTACTTC.

This clonotype turned up a few times. The chain has TRBV19 and TRBJ1-5, with 8 bases matching TRBD1. The CDR3 consists of 15 residues. Germline V lookup: CDR1 LNHDA, CDR2 SQIVND (reference sequence). J lost 2 bases, V lost 9 bases, and 9 bases had no gene match. In DNA, the CDR3 is TGTGCCAGCCAGATTCAGGGGGCGGGCAATCAGCCCCAGCATTTT. Protein sequence: CASQIQGAGNQPQHF.

The chain uses TRBV6-5 and TRBJ1-2; 11 bases agree with TRBD1. This CDR3 contains 15 residues. Germline loops: CDR1 MNHEY, CDR2 SVGAGI. The trim removed 1 base at V and 2 bases at J, leaving 0 bases unmatched. Here the CDR3 reads CASSYWTGGNYGYTF. The DNA of the CDR3 is TGTGCCAGCAGTTACTGGACAGGGGGCAACTATGGCTACACCTTC.

A word on this clonotype: Likely a read error: the CDR3 ends without its conserved phenylalanine or tryptophan. The limits of the CDR3 on the DNA are not certain, so only TCRdb's listed CDR3 is given. The chain combines TRBV5-1 with TRBJ2-2; TRBD2, the D gene given by the table, was not confirmed from the DNA. Germline CDR1 SGHRS, CDR2 YFSETQ. Counting both end residues, the CDR3 totals 16 amino acids. The CDR3 region is CASSLPRTTNTGELWL.

This clonotype was observed at least ten times. The chain is built from TRBV10-2 and TRBJ1-2; D possibly corresponds to TRBD1 (5 bases). CDR1 is WSHSY and CDR2 is SAAADI in the germline V gene. The CDR3 runs to 15 residues. Trimming took off 6 bases at V and 8 bases at J, with 22 bases between the two ends. CDR3 loop: CASSSPGTPGRGYTF. The CDR3 DNA is TGCGCCAGCAGCTCACCCGGGACCCCCGGTAGAGGCTACACCTTC.

This clonotype was seen many times. The chain is built from TRBV7-9 and TRBJ1-3; D is perhaps TRBD1 (6 bases). The germline CDR1 and CDR2 sequences are SEHNR and FQNEAQ (reference sequence). There are 14 residues in the CDR3. V lost 6 bases and J lost 2, with 11 bases in between. CDR3 residues: CASRTDRAGNTIYF. The CDR3 nucleotides read TGTGCCAGCAGGACGGACAGAGCTGGAAACACCATATATTTT.

This clonotype was counted at least ten times. The V call is TRBV15, the J call TRBJ1-2; the D gene is possibly TRBD1 (6 bases). CDR1 is LNHNV and CDR2 is YYDKDF in the germline V gene (reference sequence). V lost 1 base, J lost 8 bases, and 29 bases lay in between. CDR3 length: 19 amino acids. The CDR3 protein is CATSRGAAQQGHRTRGYTF. CDR3 in DNA: TGTGCCACCAGCAGAGGGGCCGCGCAGCAGGGACACCGTACAAGGGGCTACACCTTC.

The V call is TRBV7-9, the J call TRBJ1-2; tentative D call: TRBD1 (5 bases). Germline lookup yields CDR1 SEHNR and CDR2 FQNEAQ (reference sequence). Trimming left V 3 bases short and J 4 bases short, with 15 bases between. The CDR3 has 15 residues. CDR3 nucleotide sequence: TGTGCCAGCAGCTTGGCTAGACAGAGGTCCTATGGCTACACCTTC. Translation: CASSLARQRSYGYTF.

This clonotype was counted at least ten times. J is TRBJ1-5 and V is TRBV12-5, with 10 positions matching TRBD1. Trimming removed 1 base from V and 5 bases from J; junction bases left unmatched: 5. In germline, CDR1 is LGHNT, CDR2 FRNRAP. CDR3 length equals 16 residues. The CDR3 region has the DNA TGTGCTAGTGGTTTGGGACCGGGACAGGGGTATCAGCCCCAGCATTTT. This translates into CASGLGPGQGYQPQHF.

V usage is TRBV11-2 and J usage is TRBJ1-1, with a weak D call TRBD1 (6 bases). Between the trimmed V and J ends, which lost 11 bases and 1 base, there was a span of 17 bases. Germline lookup yields CDR1 SGHAT and CDR2 FQNNGV. The CDR3 loop spans 14 amino acids. Here the CDR3 reads CAVMMVRGNTEAFF. The CDR3 coding sequence is TGTGCCGTCATGATGGTCAGGGGGAACACTGAAGCTTTCTTT. The full variable domain, rest sourced from reference TRBV11-2 and TRBJ1-1, is EAGVAQSPRYKIIEKRQSVAFWCNPISGHATLYWYQQILGQGPKLLIQFQNNGVVDDSQLPKDRFSAERLKGVDSTLKIQPAKLEDSAVYLCAVMMVRGNTEAFFGQGTRLTVV.

In its sample, this clonotype was seen many times. The chain uses TRBV6-5 and TRBJ2-7; TRBD1 aligns across 10 bases. Germline CDR1 MNHEY, CDR2 SVGAGI. This CDR3 has 15 residues. V dropped 4 bases and J dropped 2; count of bases not matched to a gene: 5. This CDR3 is CASSSPGTGAYEQYF. The CDR3 coding sequence is TGTGCCAGCAGTTCCCCCGGGACAGGGGCCTACGAGCAGTACTTC.

This clonotype was recorded at least ten times. CDR3: CASSTGTAAFSDSPLHF. Here the CDR3 DNA reads TGTGCCAGCAGCACCGGGACAGCGGCCTTTAGTGATTCACCCCTCCACTTT. The rearrangement uses TRBV5-5 and TRBJ1-6, with 7 positions matching TRBD1. Germline V gives CDR1 SGHKS, CDR2 YYEKEE (reference sequence). CDR3 length equals 17 residues. V was clipped by 4 bases and J by 8 bases; unmatched bases: 15.

In this sample, this clonotype turned up many times. The chain is built from TRBV2 and TRBJ2-5, with D perhaps matching TRBD1 or TRBD2 (6 bases each). The germline V and J ends were trimmed by 6 bases and 5 bases, with 13 bases remaining between them. This CDR3 is built from 13 residues. Per the germline V gene, CDR1 is SNHLY and CDR2 is FYNNEI. CDR3 nucleotide sequence: TGTGCCAGCAGGGGGGGCCTGGAGGAGACCCAGTACTTC. As protein: CASRGGLEETQYF.

This clonotype appeared many times. The chain joins TRBV9 to TRBJ1-1, with D uncertain. The CDR3 covers 13 residues. V was shortened by 3 bases and J by 2 bases, with 8 bases between the two germline ends. From germline, CDR1 is SGDLS and CDR2 YYNGEE. For the CDR3, the DNA is TGTGCCAGCAGCGATTCTCCTAACACTGAAGCTTTCTTT. The encoded protein is CASSDSPNTEAFF. Full variable domain (outside the CDR3, taken from reference TRBV9 and TRBJ1-1): DSGVTQTPKHLITATGQRVTLRCSPRSGDLSVYWYQQSLDQGLQFLIQYYNGEERAKGNILERFSAQQFPDLHSELNLSSLELGDSALYFCASSDSPNTEAFFGQGTRLTVV.

The sample holds a few counts of this clonotype. J is TRBJ1-5 and V is TRBV4-1, with D unclear. CDR3 length: 13 amino acids. Trimming left V 1 base short and J 5 bases short, with 6 bases between. CDR1 is MGHRA and CDR2 is YSYEKL in the germline V gene. CDR3 coding DNA: TGCGCCAGCAGCCAAGTATTGCATCAGCCCCAGCATTTT. This sequence encodes CASSQVLHQPQHF.

The table lists this clonotype with a few counts. This chain links TRBV19 with TRBJ1-5; possibly TRBD1 for D (5 bases). Trimming cost V 10 bases and J 6 bases, with 28 bases left between them. This CDR3 has 17 amino acids. Germline V gives CDR1 LNHDA, CDR2 SQIVND (reference sequence). DNA for the CDR3: TGTGCCACCACCCCCGGAGTTTCAAGGGGCTGGCGTCAGCCCCAGCATTTT. Protein sequence: CATTPGVSRGWRQPQHF.

This clonotype was detected ten times or more. The chain has TRBV6-2 or TRBV6-3 and TRBJ1-5; 7 positions match TRBD1. Germline CDR1 reads MNHEY; CDR2 reads SVGEGT. The CDR3 totals 16 residues. Trimming took 0 bases from V and 6 from J; bases not matched to a gene: 8. The CDR3 here is CASSYSGAGGSQPQHF. DNA for the CDR3: TGTGCCAGCAGTTACTCCGGGGCAGGGGGGAGTCAGCCCCAGCATTTT.

The chain joins TRBV6-1 to TRBJ2-7; D might be TRBD1 or TRBD2, each matching 5 bases. There are 15 residues in the CDR3. V was shortened by 3 bases and J by 1 base, with 13 bases between the two germline ends. The germline gives CDR1 MNHNS, CDR2 SASEGT. CDR3 sequence (DNA): TGTGCCAGCAGTGATTGGGGGAACGGGTCCTACGAGCAGTACTTC. As protein: CASSDWGNGSYEQYF.

This clonotype was recorded many times. The chain couples TRBV10-3 to TRBJ2-7, with D possibly TRBD1 on 5 matching bases. V shed 3 bases and J shed 3 bases, with 9 bases lying between them. The length of the CDR3 is 13 residues. Germline V gene data show CDR1 as ENHRY and CDR2 as SYGVKD. CDR3 bases: TGTGCCATCAGTGACAGGCAGGGCTACGAGCAGTACTTC. Its protein product is CAISDRQGYEQYF.